The 22 T cell receptor beta chains below were found in one sample sequenced in a study of vaccination effects on CD4 cells after COVID-19. The repertoire was sequenced with immunoSEQ multiplex PCR; TCRdb's copy has only in-frame clones and lacks some. The table has fewer than 30,000 clones, approximately 78% seen once; the top ten hold about 16%. CD4+ T cells specific for antigen were expanded with viral peptide pools by the ViraFEST assay before sequencing. Culturing for more than eight days preceded CD4+ T cell isolation. PCR confirmed that the person was infected with SARS-CoV-2 between March and December 2020. These receptors are not linked to any known antigen. The specimen was CD4+ T cells from PBMCs cultured with HCoV-NL63 spike peptides, collected before COVID-19 vaccination. The origin of the receptors is a human donor who had a prior SARS-CoV-2 infection.

The chain links TRBV2 to TRBJ2-5; weak D call: TRBD2 (7 bases). Trimming cost V 6 bases and J 1 base, with 18 bases left between them. Germline lookup yields CDR1 SNHLY and CDR2 FYNNEI. The CDR3 loop spans 16 amino acids. The CDR3 spells CASRKGGGGSQETQYF. CDR3 in DNA: TGTGCCAGCAGGAAGGGGGGAGGGGGGTCCCAAGAGACCCAGTACTTC.

V gene TRBV6-5 combines with J gene TRBJ2-5, with TRBD1 matching over 7 bases. From germline, CDR1 is MNHEY and CDR2 SVGAGI. Losses at the gene ends were 5 bases for V and 4 bases for J; bases not matched to a gene: 4. The CDR3 consists of 13 residues. The CDR3, as DNA: TGTGCCAGCAGTCGCCGACAGGGAGAGACCCAGTACTTC. It yields the protein CASSRRQGETQYF.

This clone was counted only a few times. This chain links TRBV30 with TRBJ1-4; a weak D match, TRBD1 (5 bases). The V gene lost 4 bases and the J gene lost 8 bases, with 11 bases spanning the gap. Germline CDR1 is GTSNPN and CDR2 is SVGIG (reference sequence). CDR3 length: 12 residues. The CDR3 DNA is TGTGCCTGGAAAGGGGTTGGGGAAAAACTGTTTTTT. Its protein is CAWKGVGEKLFF.

V gene TRBV11-2 combines with J gene TRBJ2-5; TRBD2 aligns across 9 bases. The CDR3 has 16 amino acids. V trimming: 1 base; J trimming: 6 bases; junction bases outside the gene matches: 9. Germline CDR1 and CDR2: SGHAT and FQNNGV. The CDR3 protein is CASSLAVSGSPKTQYF. CDR3 sequence (DNA): TGTGCCAGCAGCTTAGCGGTTAGCGGGAGTCCGAAGACCCAGTACTTC.

V usage is TRBV30 and J usage is TRBJ1-1; a weak D match, TRBD1 (6 bases). Trimming left V 4 bases short and J 4 bases short, with 34 bases between. The germline gives CDR1 GTSNPN, CDR2 SVGIG (reference sequence). The CDR3 length is 20 residues. The CDR3 region is CAWMGLLKGRGKVVGTEAFF. CDR3 sequence (DNA): TGTGCCTGGATGGGTTTGTTGAAAGGAAGGGGGAAAGTTGTGGGCACTGAAGCTTTCTTT.

This clone was detected a few times. This sequence joins TRBV9 and TRBJ2-2; D not resolved. This CDR3 is built from 13 residues. Germline values: CDR1 SGDLS, CDR2 YYNGEE. V lost 4 bases and J 8 bases, leaving 12 bases between the germline ends. CDR3 residues: CASSLVGSGELFF. CDR3 DNA sequence: TGTGCCAGCAGCCTAGTGGGGTCAGGGGAGCTGTTTTTT.

This clone occurred a few times. This sequence joins TRBV6-6 and TRBJ2-7, with unresolved D. The V and J ends lost 5 bases and 7 bases respectively, with 15 bases between them. Germline CDR1 reads MNHNY; CDR2 reads SVGAGI (reference sequence). This CDR3 contains 13 residues. The CDR3 DNA follows: TGTGCCAGCAGTCCCGCCGGGTTCGGGGAGCAGTACTTC. Translated, it gives CASSPAGFGEQYF.

The chain is built from TRBV18 and TRBJ2-1; TRBD2 is a possible D gene (5 bases). Trimming stripped 5 bases from V and 5 bases from J, with 25 bases between. Germline CDR1 reads KGHSH; CDR2 reads LQKENI. The CDR3 covers 18 residues. In nucleotides, the CDR3 is TGTGCCAGCTCAGGAAGGACGATTAGTGGGGAGTTCGACAATGAGCAGTTCTTC. This translates into CASSGRTISGEFDNEQFF.

The chain joins TRBV2 to TRBJ2-1; 9 nucleotides line up with TRBD1. The CDR3 length is 17 residues. Trimming cost V 6 bases and J 8 bases; bases outside gene matches: 17. Germline CDR1 reads SNHLY; CDR2 reads FYNNEI. The CDR3 region is CASRQGQGFSVTDEQFF. DNA of the CDR3: TGTGCCAGCAGACAGGGACAGGGATTTTCCGTGACCGATGAGCAGTTCTTC.

The rearrangement joins TRBV2 to TRBJ2-1; D gene uncertain. Per germline, CDR1 SNHLY and CDR2 FYNNEI. This CDR3 has 11 amino acids. Between the trimmed V and J ends, which lost 6 bases and 4 bases, there was a span of 4 bases. The CDR3 bases are TGTGCCAGCAGGCGATACAATGAGCAGTTCTTC. Residues: CASRRYNEQFF.

V gene TRBV20-1 combines with J gene TRBJ2-1, with D unclear. The CDR3 consists of 11 residues. The germline CDR1 and CDR2 sequences are DFQATT and SNEGSKA (reference sequence). Here the CDR3 DNA reads TGCAGCACTCTTGTCAACGATGAGCAGTTCTTC. Translation: CSTLVNDEQFF.

This chain connects TRBV5-1 to TRBJ1-4; D is ambiguous. Germline CDR1 is SGHRS and CDR2 is YFSETQ. This CDR3 has 14 amino acids. The V and J ends lost 0 bases and 8 bases respectively, with 11 bases between them. The CDR3 spells CASSLDRLSEKLFF. CDR3 sequence (DNA): TGCGCCAGCAGCTTGGATCGGCTGTCGGAAAAACTGTTTTTT.

The table lists this clone with a few counts. The chain joins TRBV7-9 to TRBJ1-5; D may be TRBD1 (5 bases). The CDR3 runs to 14 residues. Germline assignment: CDR1 SEHNR and CDR2 FQNEAQ (reference sequence). V dropped 5 bases and J dropped 1 base, with 9 bases sitting between them. The CDR3 loop is CASSRRDSNQPQHF. DNA for the CDR3: TGTGCCAGCAGCCGCCGGGACAGCAATCAGCCCCAGCATTTT.

The chain links TRBV5-5 to TRBJ1-2, with D unclear. This CDR3 comprises 17 residues. Germline V gives CDR1 SGHKS, CDR2 YYEKEE (reference sequence). V was pared by 4 bases and J by 2 bases, with 21 bases between. In nucleotides, the CDR3 is TGTGCCAGCAGCCCAACAAGCGCTTCCGTTAGCAACTATGGCTACACCTTC. Residues: CASSPTSASVSNYGYTF.

The J gene is TRBJ2-7, the V gene TRBV4-3; 8 bases are a match to TRBD1. V was clipped by 4 bases and J by 2 bases; unmatched bases: 4. CDR1 is LGHNA, CDR2 YSLEER, per germline. This CDR3 has 14 residues. CDR3 DNA: TGCGCCAGCAGCCCGGGACAGGAGGCCTACGAGCAGTACTTC. It specifies CASSPGQEAYEQYF.

This clone appeared a single time. The rearrangement uses TRBV2 and TRBJ1-4; D is unclear. Germline V gene lookup returns CDR1 SNHLY and CDR2 FYNNEI. This CDR3 has 14 amino acids. Trimming left V 4 bases short and J 7 bases short, with 13 bases between. CDR3 in amino acids: CASSGTSSGEKLFF. The CDR3 bases are TGTGCCAGCAGTGGGACGTCCTCGGGTGAAAAACTGTTTTTT.

The chain uses TRBV7-2 and TRBJ1-2; TRBD1 is a possible D gene (5 bases). The CDR3 totals 15 residues. CDR1 and CDR2 from the germline V gene are SGHTA and FQGNSA. V was pared by 5 bases and J by 2 bases, with 15 bases between. The CDR3 bases are TGTGCCAGCAGCCTAGGGGAGGGCTTCAACTATGGCTACACCTTC. Its translation is CASSLGEGFNYGYTF.

The genes are TRBV4-2 and TRBJ2-1, with D unclear. Trimming took 2 bases from V and 3 from J, leaving 8 bases between them. CDR1 LGHNA and CDR2 YNFKEQ come from the germline V gene. The CDR3 runs to 14 residues. This CDR3 reads CASSQRGVYNEQFF. CDR3 nucleotide sequence: TGTGCCAGCAGCCAACGTGGTGTCTACAATGAGCAGTTCTTC.

The gene calls are TRBV5-1 and TRBJ2-1; 11 bases agree with TRBD2. Germline V gene lookup returns CDR1 SGHRS and CDR2 YFSETQ. After removal of 4 bases from V and 5 bases from J, the junction contained 5 bases not matched to a gene. The CDR3 spans 15 residues. The CDR3 nucleotides read TGCGCCAGCAGCGGAACTAGCGGGAGTAACAATGAGCAGTTCTTC. This encodes CASSGTSGSNNEQFF.

The V call is TRBV30, the J call TRBJ1-6, with no clear D. V dropped 7 bases and J dropped 7 bases, with 11 bases sitting between them. This CDR3 comprises 12 residues. The V gene's germline CDR1 is GTSNPN and CDR2 SVGIG (reference sequence). This CDR3 is CASGRINSPLHF. CDR3 nucleotides: TGTGCCTCTGGACGAATAAATTCACCCCTCCACTTT. Full variable domain (outside the CDR3, taken from reference TRBV30 and TRBJ1-6): SQTIHQWPATLVQPVGSPLSLECTVEGTSNPNLYWYRQAAGRGLQLLFYSVGIGQISSEVPQNLSASRPQDRQFILSSKKLLLSDSGFYLCASGRINSPLHFGNGTRLTVT.

The CDR3 sequence: CASSPGSSTDTQYF. The CDR3, as DNA: TGTGCCAGCAGTCCCGGCAGCAGCACAGATACGCAGTATTTT. The chain recombines TRBV2 with TRBJ2-3; D is undetermined. This CDR3 spans 14 amino acids. The V end lost 5 bases, the J end lost 0 bases, and 9 bases lay between the germline ends. The germline V gene encodes CDR1 SNHLY and CDR2 FYNNEI.

V and J are TRBV6-5 and TRBJ2-5; perhaps D is TRBD1 or TRBD2 (5 bases each). CDR3 size: 14 residues. V lost 6 bases to trimming and J lost 1 base, with 12 bases between them. Per the germline V gene, CDR1 is MNHEY and CDR2 is SVGAGI. CDR3 coding DNA: TGTGCCAGCAGAGTCTTGAGGGGCCAAGAGACCCAGTACTTC. Translation: CASRVLRGQETQYF.